By its share, the clone carrying this T cell receptor beta chain is medium-sized. Its antigen remains unidentified. The sequence runs out 3 residues before the end of the CDR3; the remainder is reconstructed from the germline J gene. This sample is drawn from a study of T cell clonality in common variable immunodeficiency. Sequencing input was equivalent genomic DNA from CVID and controls. Here immunoSEQ multiplex PCR was the method, and the copy in TCRdb shows in-frame clones only, minus some. The table lists about 8,000 clones, with no singletons. Findings and caveats of the study: Common variable immunodeficiency TCR beta sequences reportedly had fewer deletions and N-nucleotide insertions.

This CDR3 spans 14 amino acids. Germline lookup yields CDR1 SGHDT and CDR2 YYEEEE. Trimming removed 7 bases from V and 0 bases from J; junction bases left unmatched: 7. This receptor was obtained from a human donor with common variable immunodeficiency. The rearrangement links TRBV5-6 to TRBJ2-7; 7 nucleotides match TRBD2. Sequencing was performed on peripheral blood mononuclear cells. The CDR3 DNA, read in part, is TGTGCCAGCGAACTCGGGACTACCTCCTACGAG. It specifies CASELGTTSYE. The whole CDR3 protein reads CASELGTTSYEQYF.